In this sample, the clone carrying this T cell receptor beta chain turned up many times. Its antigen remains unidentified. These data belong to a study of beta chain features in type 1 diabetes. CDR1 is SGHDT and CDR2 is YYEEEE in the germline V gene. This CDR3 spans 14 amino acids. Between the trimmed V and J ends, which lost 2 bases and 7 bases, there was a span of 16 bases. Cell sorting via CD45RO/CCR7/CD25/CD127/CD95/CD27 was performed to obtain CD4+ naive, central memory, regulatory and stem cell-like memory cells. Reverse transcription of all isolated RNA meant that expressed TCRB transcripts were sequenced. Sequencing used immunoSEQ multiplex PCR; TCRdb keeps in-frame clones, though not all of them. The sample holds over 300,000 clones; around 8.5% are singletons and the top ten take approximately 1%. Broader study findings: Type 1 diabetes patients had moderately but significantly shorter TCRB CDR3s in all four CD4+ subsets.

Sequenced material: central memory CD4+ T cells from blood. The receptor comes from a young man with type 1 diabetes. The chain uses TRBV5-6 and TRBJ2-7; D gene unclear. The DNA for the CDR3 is TGTGCCAGCAGCTTAGGCCCCCTCAACGGGGAGCAGTACTTC. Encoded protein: CASSLGPLNGEQYF. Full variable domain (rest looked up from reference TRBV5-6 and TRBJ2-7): DAGVTQSPTHLIKTRGQQVTLRCSPKSGHDTVSWYQQALGQGPQFIFQYYEEEERQRGNFPDRFSGHQFPNYSSELNVNALLLGDSALYLCASSLGPLNGEQYFGPGTRLTVT.